The clone carrying this TCR beta chain was counted a few times. The antigen is unknown. The record originates from a study of cytomegalovirus exposure and HLA in healthy donors. The J segment lost 10 bases and the V segment lost 4 bases, leaving 13 bases of the junction unmatched. The CDR3 length is 14 residues. Germline CDR1 SQVTM, CDR2 ANQGSEA. Findings and limits, study-wide: As a later analysis showed, a missense DCLRE1C variant was linked to trimming of TCR beta V- and J-genes. It was reportedly the case that the classifier diagnosed cytomegalovirus status with high specificity and sensitivity. Later work showed greater clonal expansion in HLA-associated TCR beta chains than in equally common others. Exclusion as indistinguishable affected some V segments, including TRBV6-2 and TRBV6-3.

PCR primers comprised 60 Vbeta and 13 Jbeta primers. Data came from immunoSEQ multiplex PCR; TCRdb stores just in-frame clones and leaves some out. The table shows under 300,000 clones, with about 86% occurring only once. The chain links TRBV29-1 to TRBJ2-3, with 8 bases aligning to TRBD1. Specimen: PBMCs. The receptor was isolated from a woman in her sixties in good health and CMV-seropositive. The CDR3 sequence: CSVVELHGGQAQYF. The CDR3 nucleotides read TGCAGCGTTGTAGAGCTACACGGGGGACAGGCGCAGTATTTT.